This TCR beta chain was identified in a study of cytomegalovirus exposure and HLA in healthy donors. The primer mix had 60 Vbeta and 13 Jbeta primers. Generated by immunoSEQ multiplex PCR, the TCRdb table keeps only in-frame clones and is missing some. This sample has over 50,000 clones, with about 80% found just once. This clone was detected a few times. CDR1 KGHSY and CDR2 FQNENV come from the germline V gene. The CDR3 length is 13 residues. The V end was cut by 5 bases, the J end by 3 bases, with 9 bases between. Source material: PBMCs. The chain is built from TRBV16 and TRBJ2-3; the D gene is possibly TRBD1 (6 bases). This TCR was sampled from a middle-aged man in good health and CMV-seronegative. CDR3: CASSDRSTDTQYF. In nucleotides, the CDR3 is TGTGCCAGCAGCGACAGGAGTACAGATACGCAGTATTTT.